This T cell receptor beta chain was sequenced in a study of siplizumab effects on memory and regulatory T cells. The germline V and J ends were trimmed by 5 bases and 7 bases, with 26 bases remaining between them. Germline CDR1 and CDR2: SEHNR and FQNEAQ (reference sequence). The CDR3 sequence is 17 residues long. Per individual sample, about 10^5 TCR templates were assayed. Measured with immunoSEQ multiplex PCR; TCRdb has only the in-frame clones, and not every one. Counted here are roughly 56,000 clones, more than 85% occurring once; the ten biggest clones make up approximately 38%. Study-level findings and limits: No more than a minor fraction of alloreactive clones could be traced back to unstimulated subsets. The alloresponse seemed to draw substantially on naive T cells, which appeared more diverse than memory cells.

To note about this clone: The antigen is unknown.

The TCR was taken from a human donor in good health. The sample was CD8+ T cells sorted from blood. The rearrangement uses TRBV7-9 and TRBJ2-5, with D hard to call. The CDR3 nucleotides read TGTGCCAGCAGCGCCACGGCCCTAAAACACAAAAGTTTGACCCAGTACTTC. As protein: CASSATALKHKSLTQYF.